This TCR beta chain derives from a study of identifying expanded T cells in peripheral blood. Study-level points and caveats: Roughly 1.2 clones differed between technical replicates, versus approximately 17 and 20 over time.

Produced via immunoSEQ multiplex PCR; TCRdb's table is partial and in-frame only. The sample contains approximately 100,000 clones, around nine tenths of which appear only once. Healthy donors had no documented immune events, such as infections, while sampled. The CDR3 runs 15 residues. Looked up from germline, CDR1 is SGDLS and CDR2 is YYNGEE. V gave up 4 bases and J gave up 0 bases; unmatched junction bases: 3. As concerns this clone: Its target is unknown.

The chain carries TRBV9 and TRBJ2-1; 8 bases match TRBD1. The specimen was blood. The receptor's source is a person aged 18-70 years in good health. The CDR3 sequence: CASSSGGNSYNEQFF. In nucleotides, the CDR3 is TGTGCCAGCAGCTCAGGGGGCAACTCCTACAATGAGCAGTTCTTC.